This T cell receptor beta chain was captured by sequencing in a study of blood T cells in healthy people across ages. Total RNA extraction produced at least 5 micrograms (per sample) for the study. The CDR3 length is 14 residues. V shed 0 bases and J shed 8 bases, with 12 bases lying between them. The germline CDR1 and CDR2 sequences are LGHDT and YNNKEL (reference sequence). Study findings and constraints: Relative to aged donors, long-lived donors carried more naive CD4+ cells and displayed higher diversity.

PCR was performed a second time for roughly 7 to 11 cycles using a sample-barcoded 5' primer and a J-beta primer mix. Every cDNA molecule carried a tag from a template-switch adaptor bearing 12 random nucleotides. TCRdb recomputed calls from the 5' RACE reads with MiXCR, one row per CDR3 protein. In the table there are around 790,000 distinct CDR3 sequences, approximately 48% of which are singletons. On this clonotype itself: What it binds is not known.

This TCR came from a man between 60 and 75 years old in good health. The rearrangement links TRBV3-1 to TRBJ2-3; TRBD1 is a possible D gene (6 bases). The specimen was blood. The CDR3 bases are TGTGCCAGCAGCCAAGACAGGGGCGATCGTACGCAGTATTTT. Its translation: CASSQDRGDRTQYF.